This T cell receptor beta chain was recovered during a study of cytomegalovirus exposure and HLA in healthy donors. General study points: Researchers catalogued over 150 TCR beta chains as cytomegalovirus-associated.

This CDR3 is built from 15 residues. Germline V lookup: CDR1 LGHNA, CDR2 YSLEER. Unmatched junction bases numbered 10, after V lost 4 bases and J lost 7 bases. While the first cohort had around 700 subjects, the donors belonged to the separate validation cohort of 100 to 150 subjects. This clone was observed a single time. Its antigen is currently unknown. The repertoire was sequenced with immunoSEQ multiplex PCR; TCRdb's copy has only in-frame clones and lacks some. The data show tens of thousands of clones, over 85% seen once. This TCR came from a young man in good health and CMV-seronegative. The sample was PBMCs. The chain links TRBV4-3 to TRBJ2-1; TRBD2 aligns across 7 bases. The CDR3 is CASSREGVGLNEQFF. In DNA form, the CDR3 reads TGCGCCAGCAGCCGGGAGGGAGTCGGGTTGAATGAGCAGTTCTTC.